Sequencing of this T cell receptor (beta chain) was carried out in a study of OX40 agonist ivuxolimab in advanced cancers. For the study at large: Patients received intravenous ivuxolimab every 2 weeks at 0.01 to 10 mg/kg. Prior anti-PD-1, anti-PD-L1 or anti-CTLA-4 therapy did not bar entry, and roughly 40% had some. The study, taken as a whole, reports: There was clonal expansion of CD4+ and CD8+ blood T cells by week 6 at 0.1 to 3.0 mg/kg.

For this clone: What it binds is unknown.

Profiling relied on immunoSEQ multiplex PCR, and the TCRdb table lists in-frame clones only, not all of them. The sample contains roughly 33,000 clones, about 70% of which appear only once. The CDR3 extends over 13 amino acids. V lost 3 bases and J 7 bases, leaving 12 bases between the germline ends. From germline, CDR1 is MDHEN and CDR2 SYDVKM. The rearrangement links TRBV28 to TRBJ1-2; tentatively, D is TRBD1 (6 bases). The source is an adult with an advanced solid tumor such as melanoma, head and neck, liver or kidney cancer. Sequenced material: CD4+ or CD8+ T cells sorted from blood, taken in a trial of the OX40 agonist ivuxolimab. Here the CDR3 reads CASSLTGIPGYTF. The CDR3 DNA follows: TGTGCCAGCAGTTTGACAGGTATACCTGGCTACACCTTC.